Shown below are 23 T cell receptor beta chains from a single sample sequenced in a study of blood T cell repertoires in COVID-19. The table came from immunoSEQ multiplex PCR; TCRdb's copy has only in-frame clones and leaves some out. In the table there are about 85,000 clones, roughly four fifths of which are singletons. The specimen sequenced was peripheral blood. The receptors originated from a woman of 80 years or more with acute or convalescent COVID-19.

The J gene is TRBJ2-4, the V gene TRBV5-6, with TRBD2 as a possible D gene (5 bases). Trimming took 1 base from V and 6 from J, leaving 8 bases between them. The length of the CDR3 is 13 residues. CDR1 is SGHDT and CDR2 is YYEEEE in the germline V gene. The DNA for the CDR3 is TGTGCCAGCAGCTTGTGGGAGACAAACATTCAGTACTTC. Encoded protein: CASSLWETNIQYF.

V gene TRBV6-6 combines with J gene TRBJ1-2; 9 bases are a match to TRBD1. With V trimmed by 7 bases and J by 8 bases, 11 bases remained unmatched. The CDR3 length is 14 residues. CDR1 MNHNY and CDR2 SVGAGI come from the germline V gene (reference sequence). The CDR3 DNA sequence: TGTGCCAGCACCCCCGGGACAGGGTTACGGGGCTACACCTTC. Amino acid sequence: CASTPGTGLRGYTF.

V is TRBV2 and J is TRBJ1-5; tentatively, D is TRBD1 (5 bases). V gave up 2 bases and J gave up 6 bases, with 14 bases separating them. The germline V gene has CDR1 SNHLY and CDR2 FYNNEI. CDR3 length equals 15 residues. The CDR3 DNA is TGTGCCAGCAGTGAACAGCTCTCGGGGGGTCAGCCCCAGCATTTT. Translation: CASSEQLSGGQPQHF.

The chain carries TRBV28 and TRBJ1-4, with TRBD1 as a possible D gene (5 bases). Germline V gene sequence: CDR1 MDHEN, CDR2 SYDVKM. The V and J ends lost 7 bases and 8 bases respectively, with 17 bases between them. The CDR3 loop spans 14 amino acids. The CDR3 bases are TGTGCCAGCACCTCGGGGGGGATAAGGGAAAAACTGTTTTTT. As protein: CASTSGGIREKLFF.

The chain employs TRBV10-1 and TRBJ2-1, with D perhaps matching TRBD2 (5 bases). Germline CDR1 is WNHNN and CDR2 is SYGVQD (reference sequence). This CDR3 is built from 17 residues. The V end was cut by 0 bases, the J end by 8 bases, with 20 bases between. The CDR3 nucleotides read TGCGCCAGCAGTGAGTCAGCGGCGGGTAGTTTGAACGATGAGCAGTTCTTC. Amino acids: CASSESAAGSLNDEQFF.

The rearrangement uses TRBV15 and TRBJ2-1, with 9 bases matching TRBD2. Germline CDR1 LNHNV, CDR2 YYDKDF (reference sequence). CDR3 length: 13 residues. The ends lost 8 bases at V and 4 bases at J; junction bases unmatched: 3. In DNA form, the CDR3 reads TGTGCCACCGACGCGGGGGGGTACAATGAGCAGTTCTTC. This encodes CATDAGGYNEQFF.

The chain couples TRBV5-1 to TRBJ1-1; D gene ambiguous. The V end lost 7 bases, the J end lost 3 bases, and 13 bases lay between the germline ends. Looked up from germline, CDR1 is SGHRS and CDR2 is YFSETQ. The CDR3 consists of 13 residues. CDR3 nucleotides: TGCGCCAGCCCCCCCCGAGGGCACACTGAAGCTTTCTTT. The encoded protein is CASPPRGHTEAFF.

The J gene is TRBJ2-7, the V gene TRBV7-8, with D possibly matching TRBD1 (6 bases). V dropped 5 bases and J dropped 6 bases, with 20 bases sitting between them. The CDR3 has 15 residues. Germline loops: CDR1 SGHVS, CDR2 FQNEAQ. The CDR3 region has the DNA TGTGCCAGCAGCCCCCCTGGGGGCCCCAAGGGCGAGCAGTACTTC. The encoded protein is CASSPPGGPKGEQYF.

The chain has TRBV11-3 and TRBJ1-1; D call uncertain. With 5 bases removed from V and 5 bases from J, the gap between germline ends came to 12 bases. Germline-derived CDR1 and CDR2 are SGHNT and YENEEA. This CDR3 region has 13 residues. The CDR3 DNA reads as TGTGCCAGCAGCCCCCGCGGAGGGACTGAAGCTTTCTTT. Protein product: CASSPRGGTEAFF.

The sample holds a few counts of this clone. The genes are TRBV20-1 and TRBJ2-4, with D unresolved. The germline V and J ends were trimmed by 6 bases and 8 bases, with 8 bases remaining between them. CDR1 and CDR2 from the germline V gene are DFQATT and SNEGSKA (reference sequence). The CDR3 has 10 amino acids. CDR3 nucleotide sequence: TGCAGTGCCCGTGCGGACATTCAGTACTTC. Its translation: CSARADIQYF.

The J gene is TRBJ1-6, the V gene TRBV5-4; D not certain. V lost 0 bases, J lost 9 bases, and 10 bases lay in between. Germline CDR1 SGHNT, CDR2 YYREEE (reference sequence). The CDR3 has 14 residues. CDR3 residues: CASSLGTDGSPLHF. In DNA form, the CDR3 reads TGTGCCAGCAGCTTGGGTACAGACGGTTCACCCCTCCACTTT.

CDR3 bases: TGCGCCAGCAGCTTGGTTGACAGCTCCTACAATGAGCAGTTCTTC. Protein product: CASSLVDSSYNEQFF. This chain uses TRBV5-1 with TRBJ2-1, with D tentatively TRBD1 (5 bases). Per germline, CDR1 SGHRS and CDR2 YFSETQ. V was trimmed by 0 bases and J by 0 bases, leaving 7 bases between them. The CDR3 runs to 15 residues.

Here the CDR3 DNA reads TGTGCCAGCAGTTACAGGGGAACTCAAGAGACCCAGTACTTC. Translation gives CASSYRGTQETQYF. The chain couples TRBV28 to TRBJ2-5; 7 bases map to TRBD1. The CDR3 spans 14 residues. Unmatched junction bases numbered 4, after V lost 4 bases and J lost 2 bases. Germline V gene sequence: CDR1 MDHEN, CDR2 SYDVKM. The whole variable domain, filled in from reference TRBV28 and TRBJ2-5, reads DVKVTQSSRYLVKRTGEKVFLECVQDMDHENMFWYRQDPGLGLRLIYFSYDVKMKEKGDIPEGYSVSREKKERFSLILESASTNQTSMYLCASSYRGTQETQYFGPGTRLLVL.

The chain combines TRBV7-2 with TRBJ2-5, with a tentative D call TRBD2 (5 bases). Germline V gene lookup returns CDR1 SGHTA and CDR2 FQGNSA. V was shortened by 1 base and J by 7 bases, with 10 bases between the two germline ends. The CDR3 contains 13 residues. The CDR3: CASSLGGERTQYF. CDR3 sequence (DNA): TGTGCCAGCAGCTTAGGGGGAGAACGGACCCAGTACTTC.

The J gene is TRBJ1-4, the V gene TRBV14; D is possibly TRBD1 (6 bases). CDR1 SGHDN and CDR2 FVKESK come from the germline V gene. The ends were cut back, 4 bases at V and 7 bases at J, with 10 bases in the middle. The CDR3 contains 13 residues. CDR3 nucleotides: TGTGCCAGCAGCCGGGGGCATGGTGAAAAACTGTTTTTT. This encodes CASSRGHGEKLFF.

The genes are TRBV5-1 and TRBJ2-5, with 13 bases identical to TRBD2. The germline V gene encodes CDR1 SGHRS and CDR2 YFSETQ. The CDR3 has 18 residues. The trim removed 4 bases at V and 5 bases at J, leaving 14 bases unmatched. CDR3 in amino acids: CASSLYETSGRAWETQYF. The CDR3 coding sequence is TGCGCCAGCAGCCTTTACGAAACTAGCGGGAGGGCCTGGGAGACCCAGTACTTC.

The rearrangement uses TRBV28 and TRBJ2-2, with TRBD1 matching 9 bases. CDR3 length equals 16 residues. J was trimmed by 7 bases and V by 6 bases; bases with no gene match: 12. Germline CDR1 is MDHEN and CDR2 is SYDVKM. In DNA, the CDR3 is TGTGCCAGCAGGCTGCGTGGGACAGGGCTTGGCGGGGAGCTGTTTTTT. It specifies CASRLRGTGLGGELFF. The full variable domain, its missing parts supplied by reference TRBV28 and TRBJ2-2, is DVKVTQSSRYLVKRTGEKVFLECVQDMDHENMFWYRQDPGLGLRLIYFSYDVKMKEKGDIPEGYSVSREKKERFSLILESASTNQTSMYLCASRLRGTGLGGELFFGEGSRLTVL.

The chain recombines TRBV29-1 with TRBJ1-1; D remains unclear. In germline, CDR1 is SQVTM, CDR2 ANQGSEA. Trimming stripped 6 bases from V and 4 bases from J, with 12 bases between. The CDR3 has 12 residues. CDR3 DNA: TGCAGCGTAGAGATCCCGGGCACTGAAGCTTTCTTT. Amino acids: CSVEIPGTEAFF.

The chain employs TRBV5-1 and TRBJ1-2; 7 bases agree with TRBD1. CDR1 is SGHRS and CDR2 is YFSETQ in the germline V gene. The CDR3 runs to 15 residues. Trimming took 4 bases from V and 4 from J; bases not matched to a gene: 10. CDR3 protein: CASSAPEQGTYGYTF. CDR3 in DNA: TGCGCCAGCAGCGCGCCTGAACAGGGGACCTATGGCTACACCTTC.

V is TRBV3-1 (or the pseudogene TRBV3-2) and J is TRBJ1-2; maybe TRBD1 (5 bases). Germline values: CDR1 LGHDT, CDR2 YNNKEL (reference sequence). V was pared by 4 bases and J by 4 bases, with 10 bases between. The CDR3 contains 13 residues. The CDR3, as DNA: TGTGCCAGCAGCCCGGACACTTCCTATGGCTACACCTTC. This sequence encodes CASSPDTSYGYTF.

This chain joins TRBV6-1 and TRBJ1-2, with D possibly being TRBD1 (6 bases). This CDR3 is built from 16 residues. CDR1 and CDR2 from the germline V gene are MNHNS and SASEGT. The V gene lost 4 bases and the J gene lost 7 bases, with 22 bases spanning the gap. The CDR3 bases are TGTGCCAGCAGTGGCACCGGGACATCCCAGAGCGCTGGCTACACCTTC. Protein: CASSGTGTSQSAGYTF.

The genes are TRBV19 and TRBJ2-7, with a possible D match to TRBD2 (6 bases). Trimming shortened V by 3 bases and J by 3 bases, and 15 bases separated the two germline ends. From germline, CDR1 is LNHDA and CDR2 SQIVND (reference sequence). This CDR3 region has 15 residues. The CDR3 DNA reads as TGTGCCAGTAGTATGGGCCGGGGGATCGTCTACGAGCAGTACTTC. Translated, it gives CASSMGRGIVYEQYF.

V gene TRBV6-5 combines with J gene TRBJ1-1; D gene unclear. Trimming pared 0 bases from V and 2 bases from J, leaving 7 bases between. There are 14 residues in the CDR3. Germline V gene data show CDR1 as MNHEY and CDR2 as SVGAGI. CDR3 DNA sequence: TGTGCCAGCAGTTACTCGGCAGGTAACACTGAAGCTTTCTTT. The encoded protein is CASSYSAGNTEAFF.